This is a list of T cell receptor beta chains from one sample in a study of cytomegalovirus exposure and HLA in healthy donors. This table comes from immunoSEQ multiplex PCR, and its TCRdb copy is limited to in-frame clones, with some not included. The ten most abundant clones cover 1.1% of a sample with 200,000 or so clones. The source material was PBMCs. The receptors come from a girl aged 2 to 9 in good health and CMV-seropositive. Each CDR3 is given with its conserved first and last residue. The D gene is left open where the match is weak.

J | D | V | CDR3 | DNA
TRBJ1-4 | NA | TRBV19 | CASSIGPGDYEKLFF | TGTGCCAGTAGTATCGGCCCCGGGGACTATGAAAAACTGTTTTTT
TRBJ2-3 | TRBD2 | TRBV5-1 | CASSPRWGGVPDTQYF | TGCGCCAGCAGCCCCCGTTGGGGAGGGGTCCCAGATACGCAGTATTTT
TRBJ2-7 | NA | TRBV21-1 | CASSMDSRNLSYEQYF | TGTGCCAGCAGCATGGATTCTAGGAACCTCTCCTACGAGCAGTACTTC
TRBJ1-2 | NA | TRBV7-3 | CASSPQYGPYGYTF | TGTGCCAGCAGCCCACAGTATGGCCCCTATGGCTACACCTTC
TRBJ2-2 | NA | TRBV6-5 | CASRGSGNTGELFF | TGTGCCAGCAGGGGTAGCGGGAACACCGGGGAGCTGTTTTTT
TRBJ2-5 | NA | TRBV27 | CASSFGGGETQYF | TGTGCCAGCAGTTTCGGCGGCGGGGAGACCCAGTACTTC
TRBJ2-1 | NA | TRBV28 | CASRAKGVRNEQFF | TGTGCCAGCAGGGCTAAGGGAGTGCGAAATGAGCAGTTCTTC
TRBJ1-2 | NA | TRBV29-1 | CSVDPTDDSQGYGYTF | TGCAGCGTTGACCCAACCGATGACAGTCAAGGGTATGGCTACACCTTC
TRBJ2-1 | NA | TRBV5-1 | CASSLGVAPYNEQFF | TGCGCCAGCAGCTTGGGTGTAGCGCCTTACAATGAGCAGTTCTTC
TRBJ2-5 | TRBD1 | TRBV13 | CASSSRTGGGETQYF | TGTGCCAGCAGCTCGAGGACAGGGGGGGGAGAGACCCAGTACTTC
TRBJ1-1 | NA | TRBV29-1 | CSVLPYRNTEAFF | TGCAGCGTCCTCCCTTACAGGAACACTGAAGCTTTCTTT
TRBJ1-1 | NA | TRBV19 | CASSILLRGRGNTEAFF | TGTGCCAGTAGTATACTCCTCCGTGGGAGGGGGAACACTGAAGCTTTCTTT
TRBJ2-1 | NA | TRBV21-1 | CASSRKTPPGLDEQFF | TGTGCCAGCAGCCGTAAGACACCCCCTGGATTAGATGAGCAGTTCTTC
TRBJ2-1 | TRBD2 | TRBV28 | CASSPGLAGGSSYNEQFF | TGTGCCAGCAGCCCCGGACTAGCGGGAGGTTCGTCCTACAATGAGCAGTTCTTC
TRBJ1-1 | NA | TRBV28 | CASSPQIGGTEAFF | TGTGCCAGCAGTCCCCAGATCGGAGGGACTGAAGCTTTCTTT
TRBJ2-6 | NA | TRBV19 | CASSSQVRETGANVLTF | TGTGCCAGTAGTTCCCAAGTGAGGGAAACTGGGGCCAACGTCCTGACTTTC
TRBJ2-1 | NA | TRBV27 | CASTRSSSYNEQFF | TGTGCCAGCACTCGGAGTTCCTCCTACAATGAGCAGTTCTTC
TRBJ2-1 | NA | TRBV11-1 | CASRQAGSYNEQFF | TGTGCCAGCAGGCAGGCAGGGTCCTACAATGAGCAGTTCTTC
TRBJ2-7 | NA | TRBV19 | CASSQSGYEQYF | TGTGCCAGTAGTCAGAGCGGCTACGAGCAGTACTTC
TRBJ2-2 | NA | TRBV15 | CATSSSRGPGELFF | TGTGCCACCAGCAGTAGCCGAGGCCCCGGGGAGCTGTTTTTT
TRBJ1-1 | NA | TRBV28 | CASSSGQPNTEAFF | TGTGCCAGCAGTTCGGGACAACCGAACACTGAAGCTTTCTTT
TRBJ2-7 | TRBD1 | TRBV28 | CASSLLGQGSYEQYF | TGTGCCAGCAGTTTACTCGGACAGGGCTCCTACGAGCAGTACTTC
TRBJ1-3 | NA | TRBV6-6 | CASSPVGNTIYF | TGTGCCAGCAGCCCCGTCGGAAACACCATATATTTT
TRBJ2-7 | TRBD2 | TRBV5-1 | CASSRSGRTYEQYF | TGCGCCAGCAGCCGGAGCGGGAGAACCTACGAGCAGTACTTC
TRBJ2-1 | TRBD2 | TRBV27 | CASSMGLAGYNEQFF | TGTGCCAGCAGTATGGGACTAGCGGGGTACAATGAGCAGTTCTTC
TRBJ2-2 | NA | TRBV11-3 | CASSPVGPPGTGELFF | TGTGCCAGCAGCCCCGTGGGGCCGCCCGGCACCGGGGAGCTGTTTTTT
TRBJ1-5 | NA | TRBV19 | CASRAGSNQPQHF | TGTGCCAGTAGGGCAGGAAGCAATCAGCCCCAGCATTTT
TRBJ1-4 | NA | TRBV7-9 | CASSLKAGGGEKLFF | TGTGCCAGCAGCTTGAAGGCCGGCGGGGGTGAAAAACTGTTTTTT
TRBJ2-1 | TRBD2 | TRBV7-8 | CASSLWRGSSYNEQFF | TGTGCCAGCAGCTTATGGCGGGGGAGCTCCTACAATGAGCAGTTCTTC
TRBJ2-5 | NA | TRBV5-4 | CASSSQGLRETQYF | TGTGCCAGCAGCTCCCAGGGGCTGAGGGAGACCCAGTACTTC
TRBJ1-4 | NA | TRBV7-2 | CASKESATNEKLFF | TGTGCCAGCAAAGAGAGTGCAACTAATGAAAAACTGTTTTTT
TRBJ2-3 | TRBD2 | TRBV25-1 | CASSERLAGWSDTQYF | TGTGCCAGTAGTGAAAGACTAGCGGGATGGTCGGATACGCAGTATTTT
TRBJ2-5 | TRBD1 | TRBV7-9 | CASSSQGLETQYF | TGTGCCAGCAGCTCACAGGGGCTAGAGACCCAGTACTTC
TRBJ1-1 | NA | TRBV6-1 | CASRGRGATGEAFF | TGTGCCAGCAGGGGACGGGGGGCGACGGGTGAAGCTTTCTTT
TRBJ2-2 | NA | TRBV7-9 | CASSRSSDTGELFF | TGTGCCAGCAGCCGCAGCAGCGACACCGGGGAGCTGTTTTTT
TRBJ2-5 | NA | TRBV27 | CASSLRYGLGPGHSRQETQYF | TGTGCCAGCAGTTTACGCTACGGTCTGGGTCCGGGACATTCCCGTCAAGAGACCCAGTACTTC
TRBJ2-7 | NA | TRBV27 | CASRPVGDSREQYF | TGTGCCAGCAGACCGGTTGGCGACTCTCGCGAGCAGTACTTC
TRBJ1-3 | TRBD1 | TRBV6-5 | CASSRGQGSGNTIYF | TGTGCCAGCAGCCGGGGACAGGGCTCTGGAAACACCATATATTTT
TRBJ2-1 | TRBD2 | TRBV5-1 | CASSLLPSGSHNEQFF | TGCGCCAGCAGCTTGCTCCCTAGCGGGAGTCACAATGAGCAGTTCTTC